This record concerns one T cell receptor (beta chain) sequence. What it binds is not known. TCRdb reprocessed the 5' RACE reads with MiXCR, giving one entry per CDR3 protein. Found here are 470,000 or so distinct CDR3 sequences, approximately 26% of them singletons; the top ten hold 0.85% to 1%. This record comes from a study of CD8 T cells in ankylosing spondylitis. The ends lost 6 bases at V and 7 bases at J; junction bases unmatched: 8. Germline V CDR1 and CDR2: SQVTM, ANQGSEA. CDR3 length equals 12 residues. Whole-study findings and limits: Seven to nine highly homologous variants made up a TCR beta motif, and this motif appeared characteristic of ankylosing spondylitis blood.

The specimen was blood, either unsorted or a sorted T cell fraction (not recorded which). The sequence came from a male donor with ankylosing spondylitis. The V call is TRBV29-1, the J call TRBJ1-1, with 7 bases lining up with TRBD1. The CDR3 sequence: CSVRTGEGEAFF. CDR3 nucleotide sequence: TGCAGCGTCCGAACAGGGGAGGGTGAAGCTTTCTTT.